Following are 25 T cell receptor beta chains from one sample sequenced in a study of blood T cell repertoires in COVID-19 (TCRdb year 2020). To prepare the library, the immunoSEQ multiplex PCR assay was applied. Here the immuneACCESS table is served through TCRdb, limited to in-frame sequences with V and J called. Missing clones are a known gap in these copies; in checked studies unresolved V genes cover under half, and the rest lacks a known reason. The sample table holds about 260,000 clones, of which 86% were seen once. Approximately 9% of the sample is in the top ten clones. Sequencing used peripheral blood. Every receptor here comes from a man aged 35-49 years with active or convalescent COVID-19.

The chain combines TRBV12-3 or TRBV12-4 with TRBJ2-7; the match to TRBD2 covers 7 bases. This CDR3 contains 12 residues. V shed 3 bases and J 7 bases; nucleotides not matched to a gene: 3. CDR3: CASSLGGGEQYF. The CDR3 DNA is TGTGCCAGCAGTTTGGGGGGGGGAGAGCAGTACTTC.

This chain uses TRBV11-2 with TRBJ2-1, with 10 bases identical to TRBD2. V shed 5 bases, J shed 4 bases, and the junction held 8 bases outside the gene matches. CDR3 length: 16 amino acids. Germline lookup yields CDR1 SGHAT and CDR2 FQNNGV. Written as DNA, the CDR3 is TGTGCCAGCAGCATAGTGGGACTAGCGAATTACAATGAGCAGTTCTTC. Translated: CASSIVGLANYNEQFF.

The genes are TRBV28 and TRBJ2-1, with unresolved D. Trimming removed 8 bases at V and 2 bases at J, with 13 bases between. The CDR3 is 14 residues long. Germline V gene sequence: CDR1 MDHEN, CDR2 SYDVKM. The CDR3 nucleotides read TGTGCCAGCCTAAGACATAATCCCTACAATGAGCAGTTCTTC. This sequence encodes CASLRHNPYNEQFF.

The gene calls are TRBV5-1 and TRBJ2-3, with D perhaps TRBD2 (5 bases). The V end lost 4 bases, the J end lost 6 bases, and 15 bases lay between the germline ends. The CDR3 loop spans 14 amino acids. Germline V gene lookup returns CDR1 SGHRS and CDR2 YFSETQ. CDR3 protein: CASSPSNSADTQYF. CDR3 nucleotide sequence: TGCGCCAGCAGCCCTAGCAACTCGGCGGATACGCAGTATTTT.

V is TRBV7-9 and J is TRBJ1-6; D gene uncertain. CDR1 is SEHNR, CDR2 FQNEAQ, per germline (reference sequence). This CDR3 is built from 14 residues. V was cut by 2 bases and J by 5 bases, with 7 bases left in between. DNA for the CDR3: TGTGCCAGCAGCTTAACGGGTAATAATTCACCCCTCCACTTT. Protein sequence: CASSLTGNNSPLHF. The full variable domain, completed using reference TRBV7-9 and TRBJ1-6, is DTGVSQNPRHKITKRGQNVTFRCDPISEHNRLYWYRQTLGQGPEFLTYFQNEAQLEKSRLLSDRFSAERPKGSFSTLEIQRTEQGDSAMYLCASSLTGNNSPLHFGNGTRLTVT.

This rearrangement joins TRBV21-1 to TRBJ1-1. TRBV21-1 corresponds to a pseudogene. The CDR3 has 15 residues. The CDR3 here is CASTSGGEDDTEAFF. In DNA, the CDR3 is TGTGCCAGCACCTCAGGAGGGGAGGATGACACTGAAGCTTTCTTT.

The chain joins TRBV6-5 to TRBJ2-2, with TRBD1 matching 7 bases. Per germline, CDR1 MNHEY and CDR2 SVGAGI. J lost 5 bases, V lost 6 bases, and 6 bases had no gene match. This CDR3 spans 14 amino acids. CDR3 protein: CASRDRVGTGELFF. DNA for the CDR3: TGTGCCAGCAGAGACAGGGTCGGGACCGGGGAGCTGTTTTTT.

The V and J genes are TRBV7-8 and TRBJ2-5; TRBD2 agrees at 7 bases. The CDR3 is made up of 15 amino acids. Germline V gives CDR1 SGHVS, CDR2 FQNEAQ. The V and J ends lost 6 bases and 5 bases, in that order; junction bases with no gene match: 12. As DNA, the CDR3 is TGTGCCAGCAGTCGGGACTACCAAGATTGGGAGACCCAGTACTTC. This gives the protein CASSRDYQDWETQYF.

This clone has a single count. This chain uses TRBV4-2 with TRBJ2-1, with D possibly TRBD1 on 8 matching bases. Trimming took off 2 bases at V and 6 bases at J, with 17 bases between the two ends. Germline lookup yields CDR1 LGHNA and CDR2 YNFKEQ. The CDR3 extends over 16 amino acids. The CDR3 loop is CASSQIQGGVRNEQFF. CDR3 coding DNA: TGTGCCAGCAGCCAAATACAGGGGGGGGTTCGCAATGAGCAGTTCTTC.

The rearrangement uses TRBV4-1 and TRBJ2-7, with D possibly TRBD1 on 5 matching bases. The ends were cut back, 0 bases at V and 6 bases at J, with 15 bases in the middle. In germline, CDR1 is MGHRA, CDR2 YSYEKL. CDR3 size: 15 residues. CDR3 region: CASSQEGVPGREQYF. CDR3 in DNA: TGCGCCAGCAGCCAAGAAGGGGTCCCGGGTCGCGAGCAGTACTTC.

The chain has TRBV3-1 (or the pseudogene TRBV3-2) and TRBJ2-5, with D possibly matching TRBD1 (6 bases). Trimming took off 4 bases at V and 3 bases at J, with 15 bases between the two ends. Germline CDR1 is LGHDT and CDR2 is YNNKEL (reference sequence). This CDR3 spans 15 amino acids. CDR3 in DNA: TGTGCCAGCAGCCGATCAGGGACAATGGAAGAGACCCAGTACTTC. It codes for CASSRSGTMEETQYF.

The rearrangement uses TRBV6-5 and TRBJ2-5; a weak D match, TRBD1 (6 bases). Germline lookup yields CDR1 MNHEY and CDR2 SVGAGI. CDR3 length: 14 residues. The V end lost 5 bases, the J end lost 3 bases, and 13 bases lay between the germline ends. This CDR3 is CASSRDIWEETQYF. CDR3 in DNA: TGTGCCAGCAGTCGGGACATTTGGGAAGAGACCCAGTACTTC.

The gene calls are TRBV25-1 and TRBJ2-7; 12 bases are a match to TRBD2. This CDR3 comprises 15 residues. CDR1 MGHDK and CDR2 SYGVNS come from the germline V gene. The V gene end was trimmed by 10 bases and the J gene end by 4 bases; junction bases not matched to a gene: 11. The CDR3 loop reads CATSPRTSGVYEQYF. CDR3 nucleotides: TGTGCCACCTCCCCCAGGACTAGCGGGGTGTACGAGCAGTACTTC.

The J gene is TRBJ1-1, the V gene TRBV3-1 (or the pseudogene TRBV3-2); TRBD1 aligns across 8 bases. This CDR3 is built from 15 residues. The germline CDR1 and CDR2 sequences are LGHDT and YNNKEL (reference sequence). The V segment lost 4 bases and the J segment 1 base; nucleotides outside the gene matches: 5. The CDR3: CASSPPGQENTEAFF. The DNA for the CDR3 is TGTGCCAGCAGCCCCCCGGGACAGGAGAACACTGAAGCTTTCTTT.

V usage is TRBV9 and J usage is TRBJ2-7, with TRBD1 as a possible D gene (6 bases). The V gene's germline CDR1 is SGDLS and CDR2 YYNGEE. V shed 9 bases and J shed 5 bases, with 33 bases lying between them. CDR3 length equals 18 residues. CDR3 in DNA: TGTGCCACTAAGAAGGGGGTCAGCGGAACCCTTTTTCTGGACGAGCAGTACTTC. This gives the protein CATKKGVSGTLFLDEQYF.

The V call is TRBV18, the J call TRBJ1-4; tentative D call: TRBD1 (6 bases). The V end lost 1 base, the J end lost 0 bases, and 15 bases lay between the germline ends. Germline V gives CDR1 KGHSH, CDR2 LQKENI. The CDR3 is made up of 18 amino acids. CDR3 loop: CASSPRGGASATNEKLFF. The CDR3 bases are TGTGCCAGCTCACCACGGGGGGGCGCCTCGGCAACTAATGAAAAACTGTTTTTT.

Written as DNA, the CDR3 is TGTGCCAGCAGCTTAAAGGGACACCCTGTGAGCTCCTACAATGAGCAGTTCTTC. It translates to CASSLKGHPVSSYNEQFF. V gene TRBV7-3 combines with J gene TRBJ2-1; possible D gene TRBD1, 6 bases. Trimming shortened V by 1 base and J by 0 bases, and 16 bases separated the two germline ends. The germline CDR1 and CDR2 sequences are SGHTA and FQGTGA. The CDR3 loop spans 18 amino acids.

This clone turned up a few times. J is TRBJ2-2 and V is TRBV9, with 7 positions matching TRBD2. With V trimmed by 3 bases and J by 7 bases, 0 bases remained unmatched. The CDR3 sequence is 12 residues long. Germline CDR1 and CDR2: SGDLS and YYNGEE. CDR3 DNA sequence: TGTGCCAGCAGCGCTAGCGGCGGGGAGCTGTTTTTT. Translating gives CASSASGGELFF.

This rearrangement joins TRBV11-2 to TRBJ1-6; maybe TRBD1 (5 bases). CDR1 is SGHAT, CDR2 FQNNGV, per germline. The CDR3 covers 12 residues. Deletions cut 2 bases from V and 12 bases from J, with 8 bases between. CDR3 DNA sequence: TGTGCCAGCAGCTTATCAGGGAAACCCCTCCACTTT. Its protein product is CASSLSGKPLHF.

This rearrangement joins TRBV2 to TRBJ1-6; D gene unclear. V lost 7 bases, J lost 8 bases, and 12 bases lay in between. Germline loops: CDR1 SNHLY, CDR2 FYNNEI. This CDR3 spans 13 amino acids. The CDR3 spells CASKGGPYSPLHF. DNA for the CDR3: TGTGCCAGCAAAGGAGGGCCATATTCACCCCTCCACTTT.

The genes are TRBV6-5 and TRBJ2-1, with TRBD2 identical over 7 bases. This CDR3 has 14 amino acids. The V segment lost 6 bases and the J segment 7 bases; nucleotides outside the gene matches: 9. Germline V gives CDR1 MNHEY, CDR2 SVGAGI. Written as DNA, the CDR3 is TGTGCCAGCAGCGGGAGGACATACCAAAATGAGCAGTTCTTC. Its protein product is CASSGRTYQNEQFF.

This clone was seen a handful of times. The chain carries TRBV5-1 and TRBJ2-3; 7 nucleotides agree with TRBD2. Per germline, CDR1 SGHRS and CDR2 YFSETQ. CDR3 size: 16 residues. Trimming removed 4 bases from V and 1 base from J; junction bases left unmatched: 9. The CDR3 bases are TGCGCCAGCAGCCCTAGCGGTGCTACTCGCACAGATACGCAGTATTTT. It encodes CASSPSGATRTDTQYF.

The rearrangement links TRBV12-5 to TRBJ2-1, with 9 bases identical to TRBD1. The CDR3 totals 15 residues. Germline-derived CDR1 and CDR2 are LGHNT and FRNRAP. V shed 6 bases, J shed 7 bases, and the junction held 10 bases outside the gene matches. As DNA, the CDR3 is TGTGCTAGTGGATCCGACAGGGGGTACCCTAATGAGCAGTTCTTC. Amino acid sequence: CASGSDRGYPNEQFF.

This chain connects TRBV10-1 to TRBJ2-3; 8 positions agree with TRBD2. This CDR3 contains 14 residues. J was trimmed by 3 bases and V by 4 bases; bases with no gene match: 3. The germline V gene encodes CDR1 WNHNN and CDR2 SYGVQD (reference sequence). The CDR3 DNA reads as TGCGCCAGCAGTGGGACGGGGGGGACAGATACGCAGTATTTT. Translated, it gives CASSGTGGTDTQYF.

This chain connects TRBV5-1 to TRBJ1-3; TRBD1 aligns across 8 bases. CDR1 SGHRS and CDR2 YFSETQ come from the germline V gene. The CDR3 runs to 14 residues. Trimming at V came to 4 bases and at J to 9 bases, leaving 9 bases not matched to a gene. The CDR3 DNA sequence: TGCGCCAGCAGCCCCGGACAGGGACCGGGCACCATATATTTT. Its translation: CASSPGQGPGTIYF.